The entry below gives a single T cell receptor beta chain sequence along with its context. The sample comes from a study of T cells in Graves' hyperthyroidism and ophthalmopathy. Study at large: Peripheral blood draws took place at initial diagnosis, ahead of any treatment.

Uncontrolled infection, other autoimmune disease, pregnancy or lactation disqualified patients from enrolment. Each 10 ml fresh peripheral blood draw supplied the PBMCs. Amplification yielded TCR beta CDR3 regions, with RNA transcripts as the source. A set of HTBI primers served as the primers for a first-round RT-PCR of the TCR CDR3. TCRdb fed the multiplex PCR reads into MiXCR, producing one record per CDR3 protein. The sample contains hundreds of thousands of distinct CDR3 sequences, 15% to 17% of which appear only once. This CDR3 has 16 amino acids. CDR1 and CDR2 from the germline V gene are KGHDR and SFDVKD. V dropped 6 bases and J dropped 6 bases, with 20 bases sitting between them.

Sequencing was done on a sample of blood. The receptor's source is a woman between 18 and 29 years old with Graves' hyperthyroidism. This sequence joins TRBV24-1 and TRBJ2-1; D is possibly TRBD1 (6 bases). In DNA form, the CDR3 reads TGTGCCACCAGTTATACAGGGACCCGTGGGAGCAATGAGCAGTTCTTC. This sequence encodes CATSYTGTRGSNEQFF.